What follows are 25 T cell receptor beta chains derived from one specimen sequenced in a study of T cells in Graves' hyperthyroidism and ophthalmopathy. Template material for amplifying TCR beta CDR3 regions consisted of RNA transcripts. The HTBI primer set drove a first-round RT-PCR of the TCR CDR3. MiXCR was run by TCRdb on the multiplex PCR reads, yielding one entry per CDR3 protein. The sample yields 96,000 or so distinct CDR3 sequences, roughly 49% seen once. Material: blood. The receptors shown here come from a woman between 35 and 50 years old with Graves' hyperthyroidism.

This clonotype was counted at least ten times. The chain joins TRBV20-1 to TRBJ2-7, with 7 bases identical to TRBD1. The CDR3 consists of 13 residues. Looked up from germline, CDR1 is DFQATT and CDR2 is SNEGSKA (reference sequence). The V segment lost 2 bases and the J segment 5 bases; nucleotides outside the gene matches: 6. For the CDR3, the DNA is TGCAGTGCTAGAACCGGGACAGCTGACGAGCAGTACTTC. Translation: CSARTGTADEQYF.

Only one count was recorded for this clonotype. The chain has TRBV4-1 and TRBJ2-7; unclear D gene. The length of the CDR3 is 14 residues. CDR1 MGHRA and CDR2 YSYEKL come from the germline V gene. Trimming removed 6 bases at V and 6 bases at J, with 18 bases between. For the CDR3, the DNA is TGCGCCAGCAGTCCATATGGACCGAGCTGCGAGCAGTACTTC. Translating it yields CASSPYGPSCEQYF.

Note on this clonotype: Germline is not matched at one junction end, which may reflect a read error. The V gene is TRBV12-5, the J gene TRBJ2-2; 7 positions agree with TRBD1. Germline lookup yields CDR1 LGHNT and CDR2 FRNRAP. The CDR3 is 14 residues long. CDR3 amino acids: CASGRDSNTGEPFF. The CDR3, as DNA: TGTGCTAGTGGAAGGGACAGCAACACCGGGGAGCCGTTTTTT.

The chain employs TRBV20-1 and TRBJ2-5, with D perhaps TRBD2 (6 bases). The CDR3 length is 15 residues. The germline V gene has CDR1 DFQATT and CDR2 SNEGSKA (reference sequence). The V end lost 0 bases, the J end lost 5 bases, and 16 bases lay between the germline ends. In DNA form, the CDR3 reads TGCAGTGCTAGAGATCGCACAGTGGGGAGGGAGACCCAGTACTTC. Translated, it gives CSARDRTVGRETQYF.

The rearrangement joins TRBV7-8 to TRBJ1-6, with 7 bases that match TRBD1. Germline CDR1 is SGHVS and CDR2 is FQNEAQ. The CDR3 loop spans 14 amino acids. Trimming at V came to 1 base and at J to 9 bases, leaving 3 bases not matched to a gene. The CDR3 sequence is CASSLDRGGSPLHF. DNA of the CDR3: TGTGCCAGCAGCTTAGACAGGGGAGGTTCACCCCTCCACTTT.

The V call is TRBV6-6, the J call TRBJ1-5; 7 nucleotides line up with TRBD1. The germline CDR1 and CDR2 sequences are MNHNY and SVGAGI (reference sequence). The V segment lost 7 bases and the J segment 5 bases; nucleotides outside the gene matches: 8. The CDR3 loop spans 14 amino acids. This CDR3 reads CASTSQGVDQPQHF. The CDR3 nucleotides read TGTGCCAGCACCTCCCAGGGGGTAGATCAGCCCCAGCATTTT.

This clonotype is categorized as medium-sized. This chain links TRBV14 with TRBJ2-5; possible D gene TRBD1, 7 bases. The CDR3 spans 12 residues. CDR1 and CDR2 (germline): SGHDN, FVKESK. V lost 7 bases to trimming and J lost 5 bases, with 11 bases between them. The CDR3 loop reads CASNQGGETQYF. CDR3 nucleotide sequence: TGTGCCAGCAACCAGGGGGGTGAGACCCAGTACTTC.

This clonotype was observed many times. The gene calls are TRBV7-2 and TRBJ2-5, with D perhaps TRBD1 (5 bases). The CDR3 runs to 15 residues. Germline V gene data show CDR1 as SGHTA and CDR2 as FQGNSA. Trimming took off 1 base at V and 4 bases at J, with 13 bases between the two ends. CDR3 DNA sequence: TGTGCCAGCAGCTTAGGTGGGGCTATTGGAGAGACCCAGTACTTC. Protein: CASSLGGAIGETQYF.

This clonotype was recorded many times. This rearrangement joins TRBV19 to TRBJ1-1; D remains ambiguous. The CDR3 extends over 16 amino acids. The V end lost 0 bases, the J end lost 4 bases, and 15 bases lay between the germline ends. Looked up from germline, CDR1 is LNHDA and CDR2 is SQIVND (reference sequence). In DNA form, the CDR3 reads TGTGCCAGTAGTATAGATCTTAACAGCGAGATCACTGAAGCTTTCTTT. Translated: CASSIDLNSEITEAFF.

The table lists this clonotype with a few counts. The V call is TRBV7-9, the J call TRBJ2-7; TRBD1 aligns across 9 bases. This CDR3 has 14 residues. Germline assignment: CDR1 SEHNR and CDR2 FQNEAQ (reference sequence). After removal of 4 bases from V and 4 bases from J, the junction contained 5 bases not matched to a gene. In DNA form, the CDR3 reads TGTGCCAGCAGCTATGGACAGGGGCGGTACGAGCAGTACTTC. As protein: CASSYGQGRYEQYF. Full variable domain (remainder filled in from reference TRBV7-9 and TRBJ2-7): DTGVSQNPRHKITKRGQNVTFRCDPISEHNRLYWYRQTLGQGPEFLTYFQNEAQLEKSRLLSDRFSAERPKGSFSTLEIQRTEQGDSAMYLCASSYGQGRYEQYFGPGTRLTVT.

The chain combines TRBV25-1 with TRBJ1-6, with D perhaps TRBD1 (6 bases). V was cut by 6 bases and J by 5 bases, with 14 bases left in between. The length of the CDR3 is 15 residues. The germline gives CDR1 MGHDK, CDR2 SYGVNS. The CDR3 DNA reads TGTGCCAGCAGCCAGGAACAGGGAAATAATTCACCCCTCCACTTT. Residues: CASSQEQGNNSPLHF.

In its sample, this clonotype was seen many times. V is TRBV5-8 and J is TRBJ2-5; D ambiguous. Trimming shortened V by 0 bases and J by 4 bases, and 7 bases separated the two germline ends. This CDR3 comprises 13 residues. Germline V gene lookup returns CDR1 SGHTS and CDR2 YDEGEE. The CDR3 DNA reads TGTGCCAGCAGCTTGGGAAGCCGAGAGACCCAGTACTTC. This codes for CASSLGSRETQYF.

Many counts were recorded for this clonotype. This chain connects TRBV7-9 to TRBJ1-5, with no clear D. This CDR3 spans 12 amino acids. CDR1 is SEHNR, CDR2 FQNEAQ, per germline (reference sequence). Between the trimmed V and J ends, which lost 5 bases and 5 bases, there was a span of 7 bases. Here the CDR3 DNA reads TGTGCCAGCAGCCCTCCTGATCAGCCCCAGCATTTT. Its translation: CASSPPDQPQHF.

The chain couples TRBV18 to TRBJ2-3; TRBD1 matches 12 bases. This CDR3 contains 19 residues. CDR1 is KGHSH and CDR2 is LQKENI in the germline V gene. Trimming removed 3 bases from V and 2 bases from J; junction bases left unmatched: 12. The CDR3 spells CASSPRDRGQKGITDTQYF. The CDR3, as DNA: TGTGCCAGCTCACCCCGGGACAGGGGGCAGAAGGGAATCACAGATACGCAGTATTTT.

This clonotype appeared many times. This chain connects TRBV29-1 to TRBJ1-3; D gene ambiguous. V dropped 6 bases and J dropped 4 bases, with 10 bases sitting between them. Germline V gene lookup returns CDR1 SQVTM and CDR2 ANQGSEA. The CDR3 has 12 residues. CDR3 sequence: CSVLGSGNTIYF. In DNA, the CDR3 is TGCAGCGTATTGGGATCGGGAAACACCATATATTTT.

This sequence joins TRBV9 and TRBJ1-3; D is undetermined. The V end was cut by 0 bases, the J end by 2 bases, with 6 bases between. The CDR3 sequence is 14 residues long. The germline V gene has CDR1 SGDLS and CDR2 YYNGEE. The CDR3 protein is CASSVVAAGNTIYF. The CDR3 bases are TGTGCCAGCAGCGTAGTGGCAGCTGGAAACACCATATATTTT.

In this sample, this clonotype turned up once. A read error may explain this, as a much larger clone is one base away. The chain is built from TRBV11-2 and TRBJ1-1, with unresolved D. Germline CDR1 is SGHAT and CDR2 is FQNNGV. The CDR3 has 16 residues. The CDR3 DNA follows: TGTGCCAGCAGCGACCCCGTGGGAGGCCGAAACACTGAAGCTCTCTTT. It encodes CASSDPVGGRNTEALF.

This clonotype has at least ten counts. This chain's CDR3 is CASRGQGGSYEQYF. For the CDR3, the DNA is TGTGCCAGCAGGGGACAGGGGGGATCCTACGAGCAGTACTTC. The chain employs TRBV2 and TRBJ2-7; TRBD1 matches at 11 bases. Unmatched junction bases numbered 2, after V lost 6 bases and J lost 1 base. The germline V gene has CDR1 SNHLY and CDR2 FYNNEI. This CDR3 spans 14 amino acids.

This clonotype was seen repeatedly, ten times or more. V and J are TRBV9 and TRBJ2-7; D perhaps matches TRBD1 (6 bases). Trimming left V 3 bases short and J 1 base short, with 11 bases between. The CDR3 sequence is 14 residues long. The germline CDR1 and CDR2 sequences are SGDLS and YYNGEE. The CDR3 sequence is CASSARTESYEQYF. The CDR3 nucleotides read TGTGCCAGCAGCGCAAGGACAGAATCCTACGAGCAGTACTTC.

The chain carries TRBV15 and TRBJ1-1; 9 bases map to TRBD1. The CDR3 contains 15 residues. V dropped 4 bases and J dropped 0; count of bases not matched to a gene: 3. Germline V gene lookup returns CDR1 LNHNV and CDR2 YYDKDF (reference sequence). This chain's CDR3 is CATSKDRGLNTEAFF. DNA of the CDR3: TGTGCCACCAGCAAGGACAGGGGCCTGAACACTGAAGCTTTCTTT.

CDR3 DNA sequence: TGTGCCACCAGCAGAGACGGGGGCGCCTATAATTCACCCCTCCACTTT. Its translation: CATSRDGGAYNSPLHF. The J gene is TRBJ1-6, the V gene TRBV15; a possible D gene is TRBD1 (6 bases). This CDR3 comprises 16 residues. The germline V gene has CDR1 LNHNV and CDR2 YYDKDF (reference sequence). Trimming took 0 bases from V and 2 from J, leaving 8 bases between them.

This clonotype was seen ten or more times. The chain couples TRBV7-6 to TRBJ2-3; no definite D call. V was cut by 2 bases and J by 1 base, with 13 bases left in between. Germline V gives CDR1 SGHVS, CDR2 FNYEAQ. This CDR3 has 16 residues. CDR3 in amino acids: CASSLPGTPGTDTQYF. The CDR3 DNA follows: TGTGCCAGCAGCTTACCGGGTACCCCTGGCACAGATACGCAGTATTTT.

This clonotype was observed many times. CDR3 sequence reads: CASSFLAGDTEAFF. The CDR3 DNA reads as TGCGCCAGCAGCTTCCTGGCAGGAGACACTGAAGCTTTCTTT. This sequence joins TRBV5-1 and TRBJ1-1; the D is unclear. The CDR3 has 14 amino acids. Trimming left V 2 bases short and J 3 bases short, with 11 bases between. The germline V gene encodes CDR1 SGHRS and CDR2 YFSETQ.

This sequence joins TRBV3-1 and TRBJ1-2; unclear D gene. V was pared by 0 bases and J by 5 bases, with 4 bases between. The CDR3 contains 12 residues. CDR1 is LGHDT, CDR2 YNNKEL, per germline (reference sequence). The DNA for the CDR3 is TGTGCCAGCAGCCAAGATTGGTATGGCTACACCTTC. Translation gives CASSQDWYGYTF.

In its sample, this clonotype was seen many times. The chain joins TRBV7-6 to TRBJ2-5; 8 bases fit TRBD1. Unmatched junction bases numbered 9, after V lost 5 bases and J lost 4 bases. Germline V gene data show CDR1 as SGHVS and CDR2 as FNYEAQ. CDR3 length equals 15 residues. CDR3 region: CASSLIKQGGETQYF. CDR3 DNA sequence: TGTGCCAGCAGCCTAATAAAACAGGGGGGAGAGACCCAGTACTTC.